These 10 T cell receptor beta chains were all obtained from the same sample, sequenced in a study of blood T cell repertoires in COVID-19. Sequencing was performed with immunoSEQ multiplex PCR; in TCRdb, only in-frame clones are kept and a portion is missing. The sample carries under 400,000 clones, about 89% recorded once. The source material was peripheral blood. The receptors come from a woman aged 30 to 39 with COVID-19, enrolled during active disease.

J is TRBJ2-2 and V is TRBV24-1; 7 bases agree with TRBD2. CDR3 length equals 17 residues. Germline V gene lookup returns CDR1 KGHDR and CDR2 SFDVKD. The V segment lost 4 bases and the J segment 7 bases; nucleotides outside the gene matches: 14. Written as DNA, the CDR3 is TGTGCCACCAGTGAGTACGGACTAGACGGAATTGGCGGGGAGCTGTTTTTT. Amino acids: CATSEYGLDGIGGELFF.

The rearrangement links TRBV30 to TRBJ2-3; D is possibly TRBD2 (5 bases). The V end was cut by 7 bases, the J end by 9 bases, with 14 bases between. This CDR3 has 11 amino acids. The V gene's germline CDR1 is GTSNPN and CDR2 SVGIG (reference sequence). CDR3: CASNDYQTQYF. DNA of the CDR3: TGTGCCTCCAACGACTATCAGACGCAGTATTTT.

The genes are TRBV28 and TRBJ2-7, with 10 bases fitting TRBD2. V lost 6 bases to trimming and J lost 7 bases; unmatched junction nucleotides: 12. CDR3 length equals 15 residues. Germline lookup yields CDR1 MDHEN and CDR2 SYDVKM. The CDR3 nucleotides read TGTGCCAGCAGCCCCCCTAGCGGGAGAATGGGGGAGCAGTACTTC. This sequence encodes CASSPPSGRMGEQYF.

V gene TRBV30 combines with J gene TRBJ2-3; D is possibly TRBD1 (7 bases). The CDR3 runs 15 residues. Per germline, CDR1 GTSNPN and CDR2 SVGIG (reference sequence). V gave up 1 base and J gave up 4 bases, with 15 bases separating them. In DNA, the CDR3 is TGTGCCTGGAGTGCCGGGGGCAGGGGGTCAGATACGCAGTATTTT. Protein product: CAWSAGGRGSDTQYF.

This chain links TRBV18 with TRBJ2-7, with a weak D call TRBD2 (6 bases). Per the germline V gene, CDR1 is KGHSH and CDR2 is LQKENI. The V end lost 2 bases, the J end lost 7 bases, and 12 bases lay between the germline ends. The CDR3 is made up of 13 amino acids. For the CDR3, the DNA is TGTGCCAGCTCACCAGGAGGGGTCGGGGAGCAGTACTTC. Translating gives CASSPGGVGEQYF.

This chain links TRBV11-2 with TRBJ2-5; 8 nucleotides agree with TRBD2. The V and J ends lost 6 bases and 5 bases, in that order; junction bases with no gene match: 11. This CDR3 contains 15 residues. Germline V gives CDR1 SGHAT, CDR2 FQNNGV. In DNA form, the CDR3 reads TGTGCCAGCAGTCGCGTAGCGGGGAGCCCGGAGACCCAGTACTTC. Protein: CASSRVAGSPETQYF.

The J gene is TRBJ1-2, the V gene TRBV9; D gene ambiguous. This CDR3 has 13 residues. CDR1 SGDLS and CDR2 YYNGEE come from the germline V gene. The V end lost 0 bases, the J end lost 7 bases, and 10 bases lay between the germline ends. In DNA, the CDR3 is TGTGCCAGCAGCGTAGGGCCCTCGGGTGGCTACACCTTC. Amino acids: CASSVGPSGGYTF.

The genes are TRBV7-2 and TRBJ2-7; 10 bases are shared with TRBD2. CDR3 length equals 17 residues. Germline CDR1 reads SGHTA; CDR2 reads FQGNSA. V was clipped by 1 base and J by 1 base; unmatched bases: 7. The CDR3 sequence is CASSLESSGSGSYEQYF. In DNA, the CDR3 is TGTGCCAGCAGCTTAGAATCTAGCGGGAGCGGGTCCTACGAGCAGTACTTC.

The chain is built from TRBV30 and TRBJ1-1; the match to TRBD1 covers 9 bases. The CDR3 is 15 residues long. J was trimmed by 5 bases and V by 7 bases; bases with no gene match: 14. Germline V CDR1 and CDR2: GTSNPN, SVGIG (reference sequence). The CDR3 here is CAYNLIQGAQTEAFF. The CDR3 nucleotides are TGTGCCTACAACCTTATACAGGGGGCTCAGACTGAAGCTTTCTTT.

The CDR3 protein is CAMGLLAGGAGELFF. CDR3 sequence (DNA): TGTGCCATGGGGCTGCTAGCGGGAGGGGCCGGGGAGCTGTTTTTT. The chain joins TRBV2 to TRBJ2-2; TRBD2 agrees at 12 bases. The germline V gene has CDR1 SNHLY and CDR2 FYNNEI. This CDR3 contains 15 residues. After removal of 10 bases from V and 6 bases from J, the junction contained 9 bases not matched to a gene.